Listed below are T cell receptor beta chains from one sample, sequenced in a study of CD8+CD57+ T cells in acquired aplastic anemia. Each CDR3 protein is one row after TCRdb ran MiXCR on the reads. The sample has about 58,000 distinct CDR3 sequences, around 60% seen once. The sequenced material came from sorted CD4+, CD8+, or CD8+CD57+ T cells (not recorded which) from PBMCs. The receptors were sampled from a human donor with aplastic anemia. The CDR3 runs from the conserved cysteine through the conserved F or W. A D gene is named only where the DNA matches it firmly. Clone sizes are given selectively: once, few, many, or a class where the clone is expanded.

D,J,size,V,CDR3,DNA
TRBD1,TRBJ2-3,-,TRBV4-1,CASSQETGVDTQYF,TGCGCCAGCAGCCAAGAGACAGGGGTAGATACGCAGTATTTT
TRBD1,TRBJ1-2,-,TRBV20-1,CSAGTGFPNYGYTF,TGCAGTGCTGGGACAGGGTTCCCTAACTATGGCTACACCTTC
TRBD1,TRBJ1-5,once,TRBV19,CASRVSGQGNQPQHF,TGTGCCAGTAGGGTTAGCGGACAGGGCAATCAGCCCCAGCATTTT
TRBD1,TRBJ1-6,-,TRBV6-5,CASSYGSAGGNSPLHF,TGTGCCAGCAGTTACGGCTCCGCAGGGGGCAACTCACCCCTCCACTTT
TRBD1,TRBJ2-7,once,TRBV6-2/TRBV6-3,CASRQGAGSYEQYF,TGTGCCAGCAGGCAGGGGGCAGGATCCTACGAGCAGTACTTC
-,TRBJ2-1,medium-sized,TRBV10-3,CAVGLGTEGFF,-
TRBD1,TRBJ2-2,-,TRBV24-1,CATSDSGQGYTGELFF,TGTGCCACCAGTGATTCGGGACAGGGGTACACCGGGGAGCTGTTTTTT
-,TRBJ2-7,-,TRBV7-8,CASSLPEDSYGRYF,TGTGCCAGCAGCCTACCAGAAGACAGCTACGGGCGGTACTTC
-,TRBJ2-7,few,TRBV24-1,CATSARGYEQYF,TGTGCCACCAGTGCCAGGGGCTACGAGCAGTACTTC
TRBD1,TRBJ1-4,-,TRBV2,CASSSTGEVEKLFF,TGTGCCAGCAGTTCGACAGGGGAGGTTGAAAAACTGTTTTTT
-,TRBJ1-2,-,TRBV11-2,CASSLDRGYTF,TGTGCCAGCAGCTTAGATCGGGGCTACACCTTC
-,TRBJ1-1,once,TRBV10-3,CAIREGWANTEAFF,TGTGCCATCAGGGAGGGGTGGGCGAACACTGAAGCTTTCTTT
-,TRBJ1-1,many,TRBV5-1,CASSLAGRSGMNTEAFF,TGCGCCAGCAGCTTGGCCGGACGCTCGGGCATGAACACTGAAGCTTTCTTT
-,TRBJ2-5,few,TRBV5-4,CASSSSGTGTSLYQETQYF,TGTGCCAGCAGCTCCTCCGGGACAGGGACTAGCCTGTACCAAGAGACCCAGTACTTC
-,TRBJ2-3,-,TRBV20-1,CSARDARIDTQYF,TGCAGTGCTAGAGATGCAAGGATAGATACGCAGTATTTT
-,TRBJ2-5,once,TRBV10-3,CAISEATAGRETQYF,TGTGCCATCAGTGAGGCGACGGCGGGGCGGGAGACCCAGTACTTC
-,TRBJ1-1,few,TRBV29-1,CSARQTNTEAFF,TGCAGCGCCAGACAGACGAACACTGAAGCTTTCTTT
-,TRBJ1-5,many,TRBV4-2,CASSQDQGMGNQPQHF,TGTGCCAGCAGCCAGGACCAGGGAATGGGCAATCAGCCCCAGCATTTT
-,TRBJ1-2,-,TRBV29-1,CSVGGAANPQDYGYTF,TGCAGCGTTGGGGGGGCAGCCAATCCACAGGACTATGGCTACACCTTC
-,TRBJ1-1,many,TRBV27,CASSFLGRGTEAFF,TGTGCCAGCAGTTTTCTCGGCAGGGGAACTGAAGCTTTCTTT
TRBD2,TRBJ2-3,-,TRBV10-2,CASSFAGENTQYF,TGTGCCAGCAGCTTTGCGGGAGAAAATACGCAGTATTTT
TRBD2,TRBJ2-5,-,TRBV11-1,CAIPGLAGARYPTTQYF,TGTGCCATCCCAGGACTAGCGGGGGCCCGCTATCCGACGACCCAGTACTTC
-,TRBJ1-3,-,TRBV29-1,CSVEVGAGNTIYF,TGCAGCGTTGAAGTAGGGGCTGGAAACACCATATATTTT
TRBD1,TRBJ1-3,-,TRBV25-1,CASSPQGQATGNTIYF,TGTGCCAGCAGTCCCCAAGGACAGGCAACTGGAAACACCATATATTTT
-,TRBJ2-5,few,TRBV25-1,CASSSTGRGETQYF,TGTGCCAGCAGTAGTACGGGGAGAGGGGAGACCCAGTACTTC
TRBD1,TRBJ1-2,-,TRBV7-8,CASSPIRTGANYGYTF,TGTGCCAGCAGCCCAATTAGGACAGGGGCGAACTATGGCTACACCTTC
-,TRBJ1-1,-,TRBV4-1,CASSQAGTERAFF,TGCGCCAGCAGCCAAGCAGGGACCGAGAGAGCTTTCTTT
-,TRBJ1-2,-,TRBV2,CASSGDVYGYTF,TGTGCCAGCAGTGGGGATGTGTATGGCTACACCTTC
-,TRBJ1-3,many,TRBV5-8,CASSPIISGNTIYF,TGTGCCAGCAGCCCGATTATCTCTGGAAACACCATATATTTT
-,TRBJ1-4,many,TRBV5-4,CASFGGGQKGDTNEKLFF,TGTGCCAGCTTCGGCGGGGGCCAAAAGGGGGATACTAATGAAAAACTGTTTTTT
TRBD2,TRBJ2-2,once,TRBV9,CASGAGDTGELFF,TGTGCCAGCGGGGCGGGGGACACCGGGGAGCTGTTTTTT
TRBD2,TRBJ2-7,-,TRBV29-1,CSVWTSGRATEQYF,TGCAGCGTGTGGACTAGCGGGAGGGCGACCGAGCAGTACTTC
-,TRBJ1-1,few,TRBV19,CASSIVRGNTEAFF,TGTGCCAGTAGTATAGTCCGGGGAAACACTGAAGCTTTCTTT
-,TRBJ2-6,many,TRBV4-2,CASSLGTGANVLTF,TGTGCCAGCAGCTTAGGCACTGGGGCCAACGTCCTGACTTTC
TRBD1,TRBJ1-2,few,TRBV12-3/TRBV12-4,CASREGQSYGYTF,TGTGCCAGCAGAGAGGGACAGTCCTATGGCTACACCTTC
-,TRBJ2-1,-,TRBV24-1,CATSDLQDEQFF,TGTGCCACCAGTGACCTACAGGATGAGCAGTTCTTC
-,TRBJ2-3,once,TRBV15,CATGMGDTQYF,TGTGCCACCGGAATGGGGGATACGCAGTATTTT
-,TRBJ1-1,-,TRBV19,CASSYRANTEAFF,TGTGCCAGTAGTTACAGGGCTAACACTGAAGCTTTCTTT
TRBD2,TRBJ2-3,-,TRBV24-1,CATSDKGLVPQYF,TGTGCCACCAGTGACAAGGGACTAGTCCCGCAGTATTTT
-,TRBJ2-7,-,TRBV2,CASSEQGF,TGTGCCAGCAGTGAGCAGGGCTTC
TRBD2,TRBJ2-3,many,TRBV13,CASSPNLAGLSTDTQYF,TGTGCCAGCAGCCCTAACCTAGCGGGCCTAAGCACAGATACGCAGTATTTT
-,TRBJ2-5,many,TRBV7-9,CASSPLQGLQETQYF,TGTGCCAGCAGCCCATTACAGGGTCTACAAGAGACCCAGTACTTC
-,TRBJ2-7,-,TRBV29-1,CSVEDVSYEQYF,TGCAGCGTTGAAGATGTATCCTACGAGCAGTACTTC
-,TRBJ2-6,-,TRBV15,CATSRSRLTNVLTF,TGTGCCACCAGCAGATCAAGGCTTACCAACGTCCTGACTTTC